This TCR beta chain is drawn from a study of shared clonotypes between healthy human individuals. Study-level results: Sampling was confined to blood; repertoires within tissues likely differ. The donor pool, a small one, limited the genetic and exposure-history diversity represented.

This CDR3 is built from 13 residues. Germline CDR1 and CDR2: GTSNPN and SVGIG (reference sequence). The trim removed 5 bases at V and 7 bases at J, leaving 7 bases unmatched. Spread over ten immunoSEQ deep assay plates, unsorted PBMC DNA underwent sequencing. This table comes from immunoSEQ multiplex PCR, and its TCRdb copy is limited to in-frame clones, with some not included. The sample lists some 470,000 clones, about three quarters seen once, with under 15% in the top ten. The unsorted samples had tens of millions of PBMCs used for genomic DNA. Comment on this clone: Its antigen is currently unknown.

This chain links TRBV30 with TRBJ2-7, with TRBD2 identical over 11 bases. The source material was PBMCs. This sequence originates from a woman aged 40 to 50 in good health. Some clones in this sample may be carry-over from other donors' samples. The CDR3 DNA follows: TGTGCCTGGGGGTACGGGACTAGCGGTGAGCAGTACTTC. It encodes CAWGYGTSGEQYF.